This TCR beta chain was observed in a study of beta chain features in type 1 diabetes (dated 2018 in TCRdb). Some background on the complete study: Mean age, gender distribution, total cell number and subset yield were not different between patients and healthy donors. A total of 107,917,701 sorted cells were examined across all samples, and RNA yield correlated strongly with the number of cells per subset. The study compared the TCRB repertoires of sorted circulating CD4+ T cell subsets in recently diagnosed type 1 diabetes patients with those in matched healthy donors. Regulatory and stem cell-like memory subsets were obtained from only 8 patients and about eight healthy donors, while naive and central memory subsets were obtained from all 30 or so donors.

From a lookup of the germline V gene, CDR1 and CDR2 are SNHLY and FYNNEI. Here V drops 4 bases and J drops 0 bases, and the junction holds 2 bases not matched to any gene. The CDR3 numbers 15 residues from cysteine through phenylalanine. The entry retains the CDR3 DNA only, 45 bases that are in frame from base 1. Note on this clone: The antigen it recognizes is unknown. The sample holds no much larger clone one base away, and base qualities are not on file.

On the study overall, not on this receptor specifically: Because cDNA was sequenced instead of genomic DNA, highly expressing activated cells could be over-represented, though the groups showed no difference in activation or CD3 levels. Naive, central memory and regulatory TCRB repertoires appeared to be more alike among patients than among healthy donors. In all four CD4+ subsets, TCRB CDR3 length was moderately but significantly shorter in type 1 diabetes patients. Because small numbers of individuals were included in the HLA sub-analyses, any influence of HLA type on TCRB rearrangement was left unresolved. PCR may preferentially amplify shorter templates, but because patient and control samples were amplified and corrected together, any resulting skew would affect both groups equally. At VDJ recombination sites, patients with type 1 diabetes made fewer insertions and deleted more nucleotides, a pattern implying thymic rearrangement abnormalities.

The entire isolated RNA was reverse transcribed using the High Capacity cDNA Reverse Transcription Kit, and thus expressed TCRB transcripts were sequenced. Naive, central memory and regulatory T cell samples underwent deep immunoSEQ sequencing, averaging approximately 3.3 million total reads per sample. After sorted cells were lysed in RLT buffer, RNA was extracted with DNase-treated RNeasy Micro or Mini kits, with the choice depending on cell number. Each cell subset was processed separately to prevent cross-contamination, with patient and healthy donor samples processed together. TCRB sequences were amplified from cDNA with the immunoSEQ multiplex PCR, producing 87-bp fragments spanning the CDR3 region. Sequencing of the amplicons was done on the Illumina HiSeq platform. In the source study's methods: PCR bias was computationally corrected using synthetic template baselines, reads within Hamming distance 2 were collapsed, and singletons that could not be merged were discarded. Reads were aligned to IMGT to assign V, D and J genes, CDR3 length, and insertions or deletions at six rearrangement sites. Within each subset, clonotype counts were normalized to sorted cell number, after which true diversity and Gini coefficients were computed with the tcR R package. The overlap coefficient, calculated on TCRB nucleotide sequences, was used to quantify repertoire sharing. As a proxy for the pre-selection repertoire, out-of-frame TCRB sequences from naive cells were analyzed. Sourced from immuneACCESS, this table was stored by TCRdb with only in-frame sequences that have V and J called. A share of the clones is absent; for the studies checked, an unresolved V gene accounts for under half, and the remainder has no known explanation. V and J calls and clone size come straight from that table; D and trimming were deduced from the DNA. In this sample the table shows 200,000 to 250,000 clones, more than 15% of which occur a single time. About 0.078% of the sample is taken by the ten largest.

Each donor gave one peripheral blood draw, approximately 110 mL on average, collected into heparinised tubes. Naive, central memory, regulatory and stem cell-like memory CD4+ T cells were sorted on a BD FACSAria II using a panel including CD45RO, CCR7, CD25, CD127, CD95 and CD27. Every sorted population had a purity above 95%. PBMCs were isolated immediately by Lymphoprep density gradient centrifugation and stained directly without culture. Samples were stained and sorted in pairs, with one healthy donor and one patient per experiment, so that batch effects were minimized. The rearrangement joined TRBV2 to TRBJ2-2; 7 middle bases align to TRBD1. This TCR was recovered from a man aged 30 to 39 with type 1 diabetes. Sequenced material: naive CD4+ T cells from blood. The cell subset or site label here, explained by the study, means: true naive CD4+ T cells. The CDR3 has the sequence CASSAQGTNTGELFF. The sequenced DNA: TGTGCCAGCAGTGCACAGGGGACGAACACCGGGGAGCTGTTTTTT. Reference TRBV2 and TRBJ2-2 genes cover what lies past the CDR3, so the full variable domain is EPEVTQTPSHQVTQMGQEVILRCVPISNHLYFYWYRQILGQKVEFLVSFYNNEISEKSEIFDDQFSVERPDGSNFTLKIRSTKLEDSAMYFCASSAQGTNTGELFFGEGSRLTVL.